The 24 T cell receptor beta chains in this list originate from one sample, sequenced in a study of CD8 T cells in ankylosing spondylitis (dated by TCRdb to about 2017). Library method: 5' RACE. The sample was run on an Illumina HiSeq 2500. In TCRdb, the public reads were trimmed at Q25 with fastp and aligned with MiXCR, with productive beta chains retained. Entries that share a CDR3 protein sequence are merged under the most common genes and DNA. This sample has 290,000 or so distinct CDR3 sequences in its table, and less than 25% of those were observed once. The ten largest account for 3.5% of the sample. The sample consisted of blood, either unsorted or a sorted T cell fraction (not recorded which). Receptors originate from a female donor with ankylosing spondylitis or in good health (not recorded which).

This clonotype was observed a handful of times. The V gene is TRBV25-1, the J gene TRBJ2-1; 8 nucleotides match TRBD1. The V and J ends lost 2 bases and 10 bases, in that order; junction bases with no gene match: 1. The V gene's germline CDR1 is MGHDK and CDR2 SYGVNS. The CDR3 spans 12 residues. The CDR3 nucleotides read TGTGCCAGCAGTGAAGGGACAGGAGAGCAGTTCTTC. As protein: CASSEGTGEQFF. The full variable domain, with the rest looked up from reference TRBV25-1 and TRBJ2-1, is EADIYQTPRYLVIGTGKKITLECSQTMGHDKMYWYQQDPGMELHLIHYSYGVNSTEKGDLSSESTVSRIRTEHFPLTLESARPSHTSQYLCASSEGTGEQFFGPGTRLTVL.

The genes are TRBV4-3 and TRBJ2-1; 7 nucleotides line up with TRBD2. Germline V gene data show CDR1 as LGHNA and CDR2 as YSLEER. The junction had 6 bases not matched to a gene; V was cut back by 3 bases and J by 4 bases. The CDR3 extends over 15 amino acids. The CDR3 sequence: CASSHAGGGYNEQFF. Here the CDR3 DNA reads TGCGCCAGCAGCCATGCTGGGGGGGGGTACAATGAGCAGTTCTTC.

Of note for this clonotype: Relative to the germline gene, one junction end is altered; a read error may explain this. The chain carries TRBV6-2 or TRBV6-3 and TRBJ1-6, with a possible D match to TRBD1 (5 bases). CDR1 MNHEY and CDR2 SVGEGT come from the germline V gene. The CDR3 extends over 16 amino acids. CDR3 in DNA: TGTGCCAGCAGTTCCCACCGAGGGGCCTATAATTCACCCCTCCGCTTT. It translates to CASSSHRGAYNSPLRF.

CDR3 loop: CASSLALTTQGRETQYF. CDR3 bases: TGTGCCAGCAGCTTGGCTCTAACGACACAGGGACGGGAGACCCAGTACTTC. This chain connects TRBV7-8 to TRBJ2-5; possible D gene TRBD1, 6 bases. This CDR3 has 17 residues. CDR1 and CDR2 (germline): SGHVS, FQNEAQ. Deletions cut 3 bases from V and 5 bases from J, with 22 bases between.

CDR3 bases: TGTGCCAGCAGTCCCCGGGGGGCCTGGGAGTATGAGCAGTTCTTC. This encodes CASSPRGAWEYEQFF. V gene TRBV27 combines with J gene TRBJ2-1, with D maybe TRBD2 (7 bases). Germline loops: CDR1 MNHEY, CDR2 SMNVEV (reference sequence). V lost 5 bases to trimming and J lost 8 bases, with 19 bases between them. The CDR3 is made up of 15 amino acids.

This chain joins TRBV5-1 and TRBJ2-5; maybe TRBD2 (5 bases). CDR1 SGHRS and CDR2 YFSETQ come from the germline V gene. The CDR3 consists of 14 residues. V lost 4 bases, J lost 5 bases, and 15 bases lay in between. In DNA form, the CDR3 reads TGCGCCAGCAGCCCGGGTCGGGGAATGGAGACCCAGTACTTC. It is translated as CASSPGRGMETQYF.

This clonotype was seen a handful of times. The chain links TRBV12-3 or TRBV12-4 to TRBJ2-1, with TRBD1 matching 11 bases. After removal of 6 bases from V and 4 bases from J, the junction contained 5 bases not matched to a gene. The CDR3 runs 15 residues. CDR3 amino acids: CASRPGTGGYNEQFF. As DNA, the CDR3 is TGTGCCAGCAGGCCCGGGACAGGGGGGTACAATGAGCAGTTCTTC.

The J gene is TRBJ2-1, the V gene TRBV5-1; tentative D call: TRBD2 (5 bases). Germline CDR1 is SGHRS and CDR2 is YFSETQ. V lost 3 bases to trimming and J lost 1 base, with 11 bases between them. This CDR3 is built from 15 residues. CDR3 residues: CASSSTGLSYNEQFF. DNA of the CDR3: TGCGCCAGCAGCTCCACCGGACTTTCCTACAATGAGCAGTTCTTC.

The V and J genes are TRBV19 and TRBJ2-4; 8 bases are shared with TRBD1. V was pared by 3 bases and J by 7 bases, with 11 bases of the junction left unmatched. The CDR3 extends over 16 amino acids. CDR1 and CDR2 from the germline V gene are LNHDA and SQIVND (reference sequence). CDR3 sequence: CASSIRGMGQVNIQYF. In DNA form, the CDR3 reads TGTGCCAGTAGTATCCGGGGTATGGGACAGGTGAACATTCAGTACTTC.

This clonotype has ten or more counts. The chain uses TRBV29-1 and TRBJ1-1; no reliable D call. The V gene's germline CDR1 is SQVTM and CDR2 ANQGSEA. Trimming took off 2 bases at V and 1 base at J, with 8 bases between the two ends. This CDR3 has 13 amino acids. The chain's CDR3 is CSVEMLTNTEAFF. CDR3 coding DNA: TGCAGCGTTGAAATGCTTACGAACACTGAAGCTTTCTTT. The full variable domain, with the rest looked up from reference TRBV29-1 and TRBJ1-1, is SAVISQKPSRDICQRGTSLTIQCQVDSQVTMMFWYRQQPGQSLTLIATANQGSEATYESGFVIDKFPISRPNLTFSTLTVSNMSPEDSSIYLCSVEMLTNTEAFFGQGTRLTVV.

This sequence joins TRBV7-2 and TRBJ2-3, with a tentative D call TRBD2 (5 bases). The CDR3 is 17 residues long. CDR1 SGHTA and CDR2 FQGNSA come from the germline V gene. Trimming shortened V by 5 bases and J by 0 bases, and 18 bases separated the two germline ends. In DNA, the CDR3 is TGTGCCAGCAGCATCCGCCGAGGGAACCCTAGCACAGATACGCAGTATTTT. Translation gives CASSIRRGNPSTDTQYF.

This chain connects TRBV24-1 to TRBJ2-6; perhaps D is TRBD1 or TRBD2 (6 bases each). This CDR3 spans 16 amino acids. Germline CDR1 is KGHDR and CDR2 is SFDVKD. With 0 bases removed from V and 2 bases from J, the gap between germline ends came to 7 bases. The DNA of the CDR3 is TGTGCCACCAGTGATTTGGGGGGGCCTGGGGCCAACGTCCTGACTTTC. It specifies CATSDLGGPGANVLTF.

This chain links TRBV25-1 with TRBJ2-7; 8 bases are shared with TRBD1. Germline lookup yields CDR1 MGHDK and CDR2 SYGVNS. The CDR3 is 15 residues long. J gave up 4 bases and V 4 bases, and 9 bases lay outside the gene matches. CDR3 bases: TGTGCCAGCAGTGCTCCGGGACAGGTGGGTTACGAGCAGTACTTC. Its translation is CASSAPGQVGYEQYF.

This sequence joins TRBV7-2 and TRBJ2-3; D is unresolved. Per the germline V gene, CDR1 is SGHTA and CDR2 is FQGNSA. V was clipped by 6 bases and J by 4 bases, with 17 bases between them. The CDR3 runs 15 residues. The CDR3 reads CASSRWASGADTQYF. CDR3 DNA sequence: TGTGCCAGCAGTCGTTGGGCCAGTGGTGCAGATACGCAGTATTTT.

The chain recombines TRBV2 with TRBJ2-1; tentatively, D is TRBD1 or TRBD2 (5 bases each). The length of the CDR3 is 15 residues. V was clipped by 4 bases and J by 6 bases, with 16 bases between them. CDR1 and CDR2 from the germline V gene are SNHLY and FYNNEI. CDR3 DNA sequence: TGTGCCAGCAGTGTGTTTGGGGGAGCGACCAATGAGCAGTTCTTC. Amino acids: CASSVFGGATNEQFF.

The J gene is TRBJ2-1, the V gene TRBV3-1, with 8 positions matching TRBD2. V shed 0 bases, J shed 7 bases, and the junction held 5 bases outside the gene matches. The CDR3 extends over 15 amino acids. Germline V gives CDR1 LGHDT, CDR2 YNNKEL (reference sequence). This CDR3 reads CASSQDLREENEQFF. CDR3 nucleotide sequence: TGTGCCAGCAGCCAAGATTTGCGGGAGGAGAATGAGCAGTTCTTC.

In its sample, this clonotype was seen once. This chain joins TRBV5-6 and TRBJ2-7; 12 nucleotides agree with TRBD2. The CDR3 is 17 amino acids. Germline V lookup: CDR1 SGHDT, CDR2 YYEEEE. Trimming took 4 bases from V and 7 from J; bases not matched to a gene: 15. For the CDR3, the DNA is TGTGCCAGCAGCCCTGTTGGGCTAGCGGGAGGGCCGGGTGAGCAGTACTTC. It yields the protein CASSPVGLAGGPGEQYF.

This clonotype was counted between two and nine times. This chain uses TRBV3-1 with TRBJ2-3; TRBD2 matches 13 bases. V dropped 4 bases and J dropped 8; count of bases not matched to a gene: 12. The germline V gene has CDR1 LGHDT and CDR2 YNNKEL (reference sequence). The CDR3 length is 17 residues. As DNA, the CDR3 is TGTGCCAGCAGCCTCGGACTAGCGGGAGCCGTCACAAGTACGCAGTATTTT. Translating it yields CASSLGLAGAVTSTQYF.

This clonotype has more than one count but fewer than ten. The rearrangement joins TRBV7-2 to TRBJ2-1, with 7 positions matching TRBD2. Trimming at V came to 4 bases and at J to 9 bases, leaving 15 bases not matched to a gene. The germline CDR1 and CDR2 sequences are SGHTA and FQGNSA. The CDR3 runs to 16 residues. CDR3: CASSWGGVARPREQFF. CDR3 bases: TGTGCCAGCAGCTGGGGGGGAGTAGCGCGGCCCCGTGAGCAGTTCTTC.

The chain recombines TRBV27 with TRBJ2-7, with D possibly being TRBD2 (5 bases). V lost 6 bases and J 6 bases, leaving 18 bases between the germline ends. Germline V gives CDR1 MNHEY, CDR2 SMNVEV (reference sequence). This CDR3 comprises 14 residues. CDR3: CASRTTRAPGEQYF. As DNA, the CDR3 is TGTGCCAGCAGAACCACTAGGGCCCCCGGCGAGCAGTACTTC.

This chain joins TRBV3-1 and TRBJ2-7; D perhaps matches TRBD2 (5 bases). Trimming removed 2 bases at V and 6 bases at J, with 11 bases between. Germline CDR1 and CDR2: LGHDT and YNNKEL (reference sequence). This CDR3 has 13 amino acids. CDR3 in amino acids: CASSQPTGSEQYF. CDR3 DNA: TGTGCCAGCAGCCAACCAACGGGATCCGAGCAGTACTTC.

The genes are TRBV7-9 and TRBJ2-7; D is undetermined. Trimming stripped 2 bases from V and 5 bases from J, with 10 bases between. This CDR3 comprises 13 residues. Germline V gene lookup returns CDR1 SEHNR and CDR2 FQNEAQ (reference sequence). This chain's CDR3 is CASSLFEEHEQYF. CDR3 DNA sequence: TGTGCCAGCAGCTTATTCGAGGAACACGAGCAGTACTTC.

Many counts were recorded for this clonotype. Germline is not matched at one junction end, which may reflect a read error. This chain links TRBV7-6 with TRBJ1-3; D ambiguous. CDR3 length equals 14 residues. CDR1 SGHVS and CDR2 FNYEAQ come from the germline V gene. The CDR3 protein is CASSLGQYGDTIYF. In DNA, the CDR3 is TGTGCCAGCAGCTTAGGGCAGTATGGAGACACCATATATTTT.

This clonotype was detected a few times. The J gene is TRBJ2-1, the V gene TRBV4-3, with 7 bases identical to TRBD1. The CDR3 covers 16 residues. Germline V gives CDR1 LGHNA, CDR2 YSLEER. V lost 0 bases, J lost 3 bases, and 5 bases stayed unmatched. CDR3 bases: TGCGCCAGCAGCCAAGAGAGGGACAGAGACTACAATGAGCAGTTCTTC. It encodes CASSQERDRDYNEQFF.